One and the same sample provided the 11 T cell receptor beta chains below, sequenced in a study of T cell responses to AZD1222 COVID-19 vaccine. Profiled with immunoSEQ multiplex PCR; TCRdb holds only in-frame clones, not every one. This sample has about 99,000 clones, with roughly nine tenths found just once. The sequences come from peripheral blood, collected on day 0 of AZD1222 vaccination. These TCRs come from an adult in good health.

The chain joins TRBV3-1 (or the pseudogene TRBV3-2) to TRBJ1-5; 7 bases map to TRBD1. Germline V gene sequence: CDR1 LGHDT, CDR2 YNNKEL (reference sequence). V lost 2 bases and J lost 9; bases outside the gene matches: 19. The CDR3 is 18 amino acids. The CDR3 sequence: CASSQWKMGVGGGGPQHF. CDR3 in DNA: TGTGCCAGCAGCCAATGGAAAATGGGGGTAGGGGGCGGAGGGCCCCAGCATTTT.

DNA for the CDR3: TGTGCCAGCAGCAAAGGACCGTTCTATGGCTACACCTTC. It specifies CASSKGPFYGYTF. The chain is built from TRBV21-1 and TRBJ1-2. TRBV21-1 is designated a pseudogene. CDR3 length equals 13 residues.

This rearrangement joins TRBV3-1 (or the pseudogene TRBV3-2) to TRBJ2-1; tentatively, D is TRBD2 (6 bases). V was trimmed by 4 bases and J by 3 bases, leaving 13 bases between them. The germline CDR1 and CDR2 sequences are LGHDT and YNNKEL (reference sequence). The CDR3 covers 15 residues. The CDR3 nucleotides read TGTGCCAGCAGCCCGGATAGCGGATACTACAATGAGCAGTTCTTC. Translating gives CASSPDSGYYNEQFF.

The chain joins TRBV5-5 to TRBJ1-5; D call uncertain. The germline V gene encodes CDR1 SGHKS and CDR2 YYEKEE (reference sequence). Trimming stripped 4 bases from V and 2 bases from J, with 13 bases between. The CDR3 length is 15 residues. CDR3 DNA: TGTGCCAGCAGCCCGGCCTGGTACGGCAATCAGCCCCAGCATTTT. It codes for CASSPAWYGNQPQHF.

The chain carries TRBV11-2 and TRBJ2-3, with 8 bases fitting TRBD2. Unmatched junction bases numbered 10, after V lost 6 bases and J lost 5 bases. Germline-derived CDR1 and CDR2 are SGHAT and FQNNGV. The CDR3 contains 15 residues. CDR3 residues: CASRERGREGDTQYF. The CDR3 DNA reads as TGTGCCAGCAGAGAGCGGGGGAGGGAGGGAGATACGCAGTATTTT.

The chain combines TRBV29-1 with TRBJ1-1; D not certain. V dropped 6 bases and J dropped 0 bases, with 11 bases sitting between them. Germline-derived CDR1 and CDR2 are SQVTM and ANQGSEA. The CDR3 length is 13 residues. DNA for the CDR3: TGCAGCGTACTCAGAACCTTGAACACTGAAGCTTTCTTT. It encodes CSVLRTLNTEAFF. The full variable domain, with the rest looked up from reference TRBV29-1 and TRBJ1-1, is SAVISQKPSRDICQRGTSLTIQCQVDSQVTMMFWYRQQPGQSLTLIATANQGSEATYESGFVIDKFPISRPNLTFSTLTVSNMSPEDSSIYLCSVLRTLNTEAFFGQGTRLTVV.

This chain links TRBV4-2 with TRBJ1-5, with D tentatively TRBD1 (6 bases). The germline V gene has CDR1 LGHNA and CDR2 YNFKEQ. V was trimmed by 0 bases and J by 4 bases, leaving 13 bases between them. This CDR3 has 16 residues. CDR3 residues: CASSQDPGEGNQPQHF. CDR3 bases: TGTGCCAGCAGCCAAGATCCAGGGGAAGGGAATCAGCCCCAGCATTTT.

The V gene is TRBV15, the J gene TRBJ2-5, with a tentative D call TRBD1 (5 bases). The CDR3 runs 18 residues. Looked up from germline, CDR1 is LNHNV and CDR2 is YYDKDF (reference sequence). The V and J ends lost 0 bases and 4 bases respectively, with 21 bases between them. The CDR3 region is CATSRDLVGAGNGETQYF. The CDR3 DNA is TGTGCCACCAGCAGAGATCTTGTTGGTGCAGGGAACGGAGAGACCCAGTACTTC.

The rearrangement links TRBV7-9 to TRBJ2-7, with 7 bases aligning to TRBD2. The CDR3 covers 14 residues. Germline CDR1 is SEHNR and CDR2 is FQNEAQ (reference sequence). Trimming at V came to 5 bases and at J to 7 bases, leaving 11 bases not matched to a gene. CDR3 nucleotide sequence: TGTGCCAGCAGCCGCGGGGGATTCTTGGGGGAGCAGTACTTC. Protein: CASSRGGFLGEQYF. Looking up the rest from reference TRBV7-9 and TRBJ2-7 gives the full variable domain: DTGVSQNPRHKITKRGQNVTFRCDPISEHNRLYWYRQTLGQGPEFLTYFQNEAQLEKSRLLSDRFSAERPKGSFSTLEIQRTEQGDSAMYLCASSRGGFLGEQYFGPGTRLTVT.

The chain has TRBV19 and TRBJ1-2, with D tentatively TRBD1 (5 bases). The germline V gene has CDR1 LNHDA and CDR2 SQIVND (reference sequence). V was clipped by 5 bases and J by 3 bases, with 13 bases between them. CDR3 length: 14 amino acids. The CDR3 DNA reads TGTGCCAGTAGTGCGGGACTAGGTCACTATGGCTACACCTTC. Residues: CASSAGLGHYGYTF.

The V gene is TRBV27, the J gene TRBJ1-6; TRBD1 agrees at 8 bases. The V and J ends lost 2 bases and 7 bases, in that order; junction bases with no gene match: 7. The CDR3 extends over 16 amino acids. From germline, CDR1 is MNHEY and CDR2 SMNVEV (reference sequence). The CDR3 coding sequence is TGTGCCAGCAGTTTAAGACAGGGGAGGTGGAATTCACCCCTCCACTTT. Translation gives CASSLRQGRWNSPLHF.